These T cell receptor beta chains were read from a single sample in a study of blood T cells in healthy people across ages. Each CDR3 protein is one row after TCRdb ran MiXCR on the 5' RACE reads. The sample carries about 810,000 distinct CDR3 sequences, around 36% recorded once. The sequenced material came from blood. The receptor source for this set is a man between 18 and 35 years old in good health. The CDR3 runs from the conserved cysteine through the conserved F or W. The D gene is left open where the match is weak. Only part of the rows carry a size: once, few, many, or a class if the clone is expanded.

TGTGCCAGCAGCCACTACTCCGGGACTAGCCTTGGCCATGAGCAGTTCTTC | CASSHYSGTSLGHEQFF | few | TRBV7-2 | TRBD2 | TRBJ2-1 | 17
TGTGCCAGCAGCATTGGGGGAGAAGCTTTCTTT | CASSIGGEAFF | NA | TRBV5-6 | NA | TRBJ1-1 | 11
TGTGCCAGCAGGGGTTTGGGACAAGCGCACAATGAGCAGTACTTC | CASRGLGQAHNEQYF | NA | TRBV11-2 | NA | TRBJ2-4 | 15
TGTGCCAGCAGTTTAACTGGAGAGAATCAGCCCCAGCATTTT | CASSLTGENQPQHF | few | TRBV25-1 | NA | TRBJ1-5 | 14
TGTGCCAGCAGCTTAGCGGGACAGGGACCTACATACTATGGCTACACCTTC | CASSLAGQGPTYYGYTF | few | TRBV7-8 | TRBD1 | TRBJ1-2 | 17
TGTGTCAGCAGCCAAGTAAGTTGGGACCTCAGGCTCGACACTGAAGCTTTCTTT | CVSSQVSWDLRLDTEAFF | NA | TRBV14 | NA | TRBJ1-1 | 18
TGTGCCAGCTCCGGACTAGCGGGGTTCAATGAGCAGTTCTTC | CASSGLAGFNEQFF | NA | TRBV18 | TRBD2 | TRBJ2-1 | 14
TGTGCCAGCAGGGGCGCTAGCGGGGGGTACAATGAGCAGTTCTTC | CASRGASGGYNEQFF | few | TRBV6-5 | TRBD2 | TRBJ2-1 | 15
TGTGCCAGCAGCTTGTTCCGGGCCCTGACAGATACGCAGTATTTT | CASSLFRALTDTQYF | few | TRBV7-9 | NA | TRBJ2-3 | 15
TGTGCCAGCAGTGGACTAGAGGGTGACCCAGATACGCAGTATTTT | CASSGLEGDPDTQYF | NA | TRBV28 | TRBD2 | TRBJ2-3 | 15
TGTGCTAGTGGTTTGCGGGAGGCGAGTGAGCAGTTCTTC | CASGLREASEQFF | few | TRBV12-5 | TRBD2 | TRBJ2-1 | 13
TGTGCCAGCAGTTACCGTGCGGGACATATCCAAGAGACCCAGTACTTC | CASSYRAGHIQETQYF | many | TRBV6-2/TRBV6-3 | NA | TRBJ2-5 | 16
TGCGCCAGTGGGAAGACGCAGTCGGGATACGAGCAGTACTTC | CASGKTQSGYEQYF | few | TRBV5-1 | NA | TRBJ2-7 | 14
TGTGCCAGCAGCCGTTTATTGGGGGACGAGCAGTACTTC | CASSRLLGDEQYF | NA | TRBV7-3 | NA | TRBJ2-7 | 13